This T cell receptor beta chain came from a study of cytomegalovirus exposure and HLA in healthy donors. Findings and limits, study-wide: When the data were analyzed later, several of the most significant clusters appeared to be linked to common viral pathogens. Most TCR beta V segments were productive about 90% or about 30% of the time in an earlier analysis. Cytomegalovirus association was listed for approximately 160 TCR beta chains.

V was cut by 0 bases and J by 1 base, with 10 bases left in between. The length of the CDR3 is 15 residues. Germline CDR1 reads SGHRS; CDR2 reads YFSETQ. With respect to this clone: Its antigen is undetermined.

Researchers ran the PCR with 60 Vbeta and 13 Jbeta primers. Clones were read by immunoSEQ multiplex PCR, and TCRdb kept only the in-frame ones, dropping some. Here the sample spans around 190,000 clones, over 60% being singletons. The sequence derives from a man between 35 and 55 years old in good health and CMV-seronegative. J is TRBJ2-5 and V is TRBV5-1, with a tentative D call TRBD1 (6 bases). The material sequenced was PBMCs. The CDR3 nucleotides are TGCGCCAGCAGCTTGGTTGAGGACAGCCAAGAGACCCAGTACTTC. Amino acids: CASSLVEDSQETQYF.